This entry lists 17 T cell receptor beta chains sequenced from one sample in a study of T cells after posttransplantation cyclophosphamide. Assay used: immunoSEQ multiplex PCR; TCRdb lists only in-frame clones, some missing. The sample has about 66,000 clones; 90% to 95% are singletons. The specimen sequenced was PBMCs. The receptors stem from a woman aged 25 to 39 in good health and a related stem cell transplant donor.

This chain connects TRBV18 to TRBJ1-3; tentatively, D is TRBD1 (5 bases). This CDR3 spans 15 amino acids. The V gene's germline CDR1 is KGHSH and CDR2 LQKENI. The germline V and J ends were trimmed by 6 bases and 0 bases, with 12 bases remaining between them. The CDR3 DNA reads as TGTGCCAGCTCCCTGGGGGACCGCTCTGGAAACACCATATATTTT. Translated, it gives CASSLGDRSGNTIYF.

J is TRBJ1-2 and V is TRBV30, with D hard to call. The CDR3 extends over 14 amino acids. The germline V gene has CDR1 GTSNPN and CDR2 SVGIG (reference sequence). The V gene lost 7 bases and the J gene lost 7 bases, with 22 bases spanning the gap. DNA for the CDR3: TGTGCCTCCTTTTCCGAGCTAAGAATCGGTGGCTACACCTTC. This encodes CASFSELRIGGYTF.

V is TRBV4-3 and J is TRBJ2-1; no firm D call. The CDR3 runs 17 residues. Deletions cut 0 bases from V and 2 bases from J, with 14 bases between. Germline CDR1 LGHNA, CDR2 YSLEER. Here the CDR3 reads CASSQDDMELTYNEQFF. CDR3 in DNA: TGCGCCAGCAGCCAAGACGACATGGAACTTACCTACAATGAGCAGTTCTTC.

This clone occurred once. The V call is TRBV4-3, the J call TRBJ2-1, with 7 bases lining up with TRBD2. The germline gives CDR1 LGHNA, CDR2 YSLEER. This CDR3 spans 17 amino acids. J was trimmed by 8 bases and V by 0 bases; bases with no gene match: 13. In DNA, the CDR3 is TGCGCCAGCAGCCAAGATCTACAGGAAGCGGGGTTTTATGAGCAGTTCTTC. Protein: CASSQDLQEAGFYEQFF.

The rearrangement uses TRBV9 and TRBJ2-3; D may be TRBD2 (5 bases). This CDR3 spans 15 amino acids. Germline CDR1 SGDLS, CDR2 YYNGEE. Trimming took 0 bases from V and 2 from J, leaving 10 bases between them. The CDR3 is CASSVGGKDTDTQYF. Here the CDR3 DNA reads TGTGCCAGCAGCGTAGGAGGGAAGGACACAGATACGCAGTATTTT.

The chain has TRBV7-6 and TRBJ2-1, with 11 bases that match TRBD2. After removal of 1 base from V and 4 bases from J, the junction contained 0 bases not matched to a gene. The CDR3 sequence is 15 residues long. Germline V gene lookup returns CDR1 SGHVS and CDR2 FNYEAQ. The CDR3 DNA reads TGTGCCAGCAGCTTAGTAGCGGGGGGGTACAATGAGCAGTTCTTC. Protein sequence: CASSLVAGGYNEQFF.

The chain recombines TRBV28 with TRBJ1-1; possibly TRBD1 for D (5 bases). Germline CDR1 is MDHEN and CDR2 is SYDVKM. CDR3 size: 13 residues. Trimming took 10 bases from V and 1 from J, leaving 13 bases between them. CDR3 amino acids: CAINRGGNTEAFF. The CDR3, as DNA: TGTGCCATTAACCGGGGGGGGAACACTGAAGCTTTCTTT.

This chain joins TRBV6-5 and TRBJ1-2, with TRBD1 matching over 7 bases. This CDR3 region has 13 residues. The V gene end was trimmed by 2 bases and the J gene end by 8 bases; junction bases not matched to a gene: 5. From germline, CDR1 is MNHEY and CDR2 SVGAGI. The CDR3 DNA is TGTGCCAGCAGTTACGCCAGGGGGACGGGCTACACCTTC. As protein: CASSYARGTGYTF.

For the CDR3, the DNA is TGTGCCAGCAAAGGTCCAGGGCGCATGAATTCACCCCTCCACTTT. Protein product: CASKGPGRMNSPLHF. The chain recombines TRBV6-1 with TRBJ1-6, with D possibly matching TRBD1 (5 bases). The V end lost 7 bases, the J end lost 7 bases, and 17 bases lay between the germline ends. The germline V gene has CDR1 MNHNS and CDR2 SASEGT. This CDR3 region has 15 residues.

The CDR3 loop reads CASSLGGTDTQYF. CDR3 DNA sequence: TGTGCCAGCAGCTTAGGGGGCACAGATACGCAGTATTTT. V gene TRBV11-2 combines with J gene TRBJ2-3; D call uncertain. The ends were cut back, 1 base at V and 1 base at J, with 3 bases in the middle. Germline V gives CDR1 SGHAT, CDR2 FQNNGV. The CDR3 spans 13 residues. Complete variable domain (other parts from reference TRBV11-2 and TRBJ2-3): EAGVAQSPRYKIIEKRQSVAFWCNPISGHATLYWYQQILGQGPKLLIQFQNNGVVDDSQLPKDRFSAERLKGVDSTLKIQPAKLEDSAVYLCASSLGGTDTQYFGPGTRLTVL.

V usage is TRBV20-1 and J usage is TRBJ2-4, with TRBD2 as a possible D gene (6 bases). V lost 5 bases to trimming and J lost 6 bases, with 8 bases between them. Germline V lookup: CDR1 DFQATT, CDR2 SNEGSKA (reference sequence). The CDR3 is 11 residues long. In nucleotides, the CDR3 is TGCAGTGCTCTACTAGCAAACATTCAGTACTTC. Its translation is CSALLANIQYF.

This clone appeared a single time. The CDR3 sequence: CASSFSQGKETQYF. The CDR3 nucleotides read TGTGCCAGCAGCTTCTCACAGGGCAAAGAGACCCAGTACTTC. The chain links TRBV7-2 to TRBJ2-5; TRBD1 is a possible D gene (6 bases). With 3 bases removed from V and 3 bases from J, the gap between germline ends came to 11 bases. CDR3 size: 14 residues. Germline CDR1 reads SGHTA; CDR2 reads FQGNSA.

This clone was found once. The rearrangement uses TRBV19 and TRBJ2-1; TRBD2 matches 10 bases. With 6 bases clipped from V and 9 bases from J, the junction kept 8 bases outside the gene matches. Germline V CDR1 and CDR2: LNHDA, SQIVND (reference sequence). The CDR3 length is 14 residues. CDR3 bases: TGTGCCAGTAGACCGAGCGGGGGGGGAGGTGAGCAGTTCTTC. Amino acid sequence: CASRPSGGGGEQFF.

CDR3 DNA sequence: TGCGCCAGCAGTCGTACAGGGGCGGACACTGAAGCTTTCTTT. It translates to CASSRTGADTEAFF. This chain uses TRBV10-2 with TRBJ1-1; the match to TRBD1 covers 7 bases. Germline V gene data show CDR1 as WSHSY and CDR2 as SAAADI. The V gene end was trimmed by 5 bases and the J gene end by 3 bases; junction bases not matched to a gene: 6. The CDR3 is made up of 14 amino acids.

The DNA of the CDR3 is TGTGCCAGCAGTTACTACCGGGAGGGAACTGAAGCTTTCTTT. Translation gives CASSYYREGTEAFF. This chain connects TRBV6-6 to TRBJ1-1; no firm D call. Trimming shortened V by 1 base and J by 5 bases, and 11 bases separated the two germline ends. CDR1 is MNHNY, CDR2 SVGAGI, per germline (reference sequence). The CDR3 length is 14 residues.

J is TRBJ1-3 and V is TRBV25-1; D gene uncertain. There are 13 residues in the CDR3. Trimming took off 3 bases at V and 1 base at J, with 4 bases between the two ends. Per the germline V gene, CDR1 is MGHDK and CDR2 is SYGVNS. The DNA of the CDR3 is TGTGCCAGCAGTGATGGGTCTGGAAACACCATATATTTT. Its translation is CASSDGSGNTIYF. The whole variable domain, remainder taken from reference TRBV25-1 and TRBJ1-3, is EADIYQTPRYLVIGTGKKITLECSQTMGHDKMYWYQQDPGMELHLIHYSYGVNSTEKGDLSSESTVSRIRTEHFPLTLESARPSHTSQYLCASSDGSGNTIYFGEGSWLTVV.

The chain carries TRBV5-5 and TRBJ1-3; D is uncertain. V was cut by 0 bases and J by 2 bases, with 15 bases left in between. There are 17 residues in the CDR3. Germline V CDR1 and CDR2: SGHKS, YYEKEE (reference sequence). The CDR3 bases are TGTGCCAGCAGCTTGGCGCCCTCGGTGTTCGCTGGAAACACCATATATTTT. This gives the protein CASSLAPSVFAGNTIYF.